The present TCR beta chain was sequenced within a study of regulatory T cells in long-lasting Graves disease. Study-level background: For a period under 3 months, newly diagnosed Graves' patients had taken antithyroid drugs.

Broader study findings: Thyroid tissue was not sampled; only peripheral blood was. Patients whose Graves' disease persisted exhibited lower TCR diversity than those newly diagnosed. Persistent disease was associated with favored TRBV28 usage and with favored use of TRBJ1-2 and TRBJ2-5.

The time point here: newly diagnosed GD, antithyroid drugs for less than 3 months. Isolated PBMC RNA provided the starting material for the TCR library. Both iRepertoire HTBI primers and Arm-PCR of CDR3 regions were used to build the TCR beta libraries. Each CDR3 protein is one row after TCRdb ran MiXCR on the multiplex PCR reads. Altogether 400,000 to 550,000 distinct CDR3 sequences are present, around 15% being singletons, with the ten largest covering 9.5% to 12%. A note on this clonotype: The antigen is undetermined.

Trimming removed 2 bases from V and 4 bases from J; junction bases left unmatched: 6. CDR1 is SQVTM, CDR2 ANQGSEA, per germline. The CDR3 is 15 amino acids. The data were also submitted as part of a second study, on T cells in Graves' hyperthyroidism and ophthalmopathy.

V and J are TRBV29-1 and TRBJ2-5; 11 nucleotides line up with TRBD2. The source was peripheral blood mononuclear cells (PBMCs), collected at new diagnosis, from a patient treated with antithyroid drugs. This receptor was obtained from a woman aged 25 to 45 with Graves disease. CDR3 region: CSVEPASGRRETQYF. The CDR3 DNA is TGCAGCGTTGAACCGGCTAGCGGGAGGCGAGAGACCCAGTACTTC.